This TCR beta chain was obtained from a study of CD8+ T cells in alopecia areata. In germline, CDR1 is SGHTA, CDR2 FQGTGA. The CDR3 length is 13 residues. The junction had 7 bases not matched to a gene; V was cut back by 5 bases and J by 8 bases. The treatment here: oral pan-JAK inhibitor, 5-10 mg twice daily. Sequencing templates came from extracted RNA that was reverse transcribed into cDNA. Data came from immunoSEQ multiplex PCR; TCRdb stores just in-frame clones and leaves some out. The table lists more than 95,000 clones, less than 75% of them singletons. The chain has TRBV7-3 and TRBJ1-2; TRBD1 agrees at 8 bases. Sequenced material: CD8+ T cells sorted from blood, taken at week 4, from a patient treated with tofacitinib. This receptor was taken from a human donor with alopecia areata. Here the CDR3 DNA reads TGTGCCAGCAGCAGCGGACAGGGTGTCGGCTACACCTTC. Translating gives CASSSGQGVGYTF.